The 18 T cell receptor beta chains presented below share a single source sample, sequenced in a study of regulatory T cells in long-lasting Graves disease. Extracted PBMC RNA gave rise to the TCR library. TCRdb reprocessed the reads via MiXCR and lists one record per CDR3 protein. The sample has about 730 distinct CDR3 sequences, around 90% seen once. Source: peripheral blood mononuclear cells (PBMCs), taken with antithyroid drug treatment, in newly diagnosed or persistent Graves disease (not recorded which). These receptors were obtained from a woman in her late teens or twenties with Graves disease.

This clonotype came up once. The V call is TRBV7-2, the J call TRBJ2-7; D perhaps matches TRBD2 (6 bases). CDR1 and CDR2 from the germline V gene are SGHTA and FQGNSA. The length of the CDR3 is 14 residues. V lost 5 bases to trimming and J lost 6 bases, with 17 bases between them. The CDR3 region has the DNA TGTGCCAGCAGCCGCGAGGAGGGCGCGGGCGAGCAGTACTTC. Its translation: CASSREEGAGEQYF.

The J gene is TRBJ2-7, the V gene TRBV6-2 or TRBV6-3; either TRBD1 or TRBD2 may supply D (5 bases each). The CDR3 totals 12 residues. Deletions cut 2 bases from V and 5 bases from J, with 7 bases between. Germline-derived CDR1 and CDR2 are MNHEY and SVGEGT. This CDR3 is CASSYGTNEQYF. CDR3 coding DNA: TGTGCCAGCAGTTACGGGACCAACGAGCAGTACTTC.

V is TRBV5-1 and J is TRBJ2-1, with a weak D call TRBD1 (5 bases). V lost 4 bases and J lost 4, with 21 bases in between. The CDR3 has 17 amino acids. Germline CDR1 and CDR2: SGHRS and YFSETQ. The CDR3 loop reads CASSRTGIIGSYNEQFF. The CDR3 DNA follows: TGCGCCAGCAGCCGAACAGGAATAATTGGGTCATACAATGAGCAGTTCTTC.

The chain carries TRBV25-1 and TRBJ2-2, with 9 bases identical to TRBD2. Germline trimming cut 8 bases from V and 1 base from J; bases unmatched to any gene: 20. CDR3 size: 20 residues. Germline V lookup: CDR1 MGHDK, CDR2 SYGVNS. The CDR3 loop reads CASRPRAGGFALKNTGELFF. CDR3 nucleotides: TGTGCCAGCCGACCTAGAGCGGGAGGCTTCGCCCTTAAGAACACCGGGGAGCTGTTTTTT.

The V call is TRBV28, the J call TRBJ2-5, with 11 bases fitting TRBD2. The CDR3 loop spans 15 amino acids. V shed 5 bases, J shed 9 bases, and the junction held 11 bases outside the gene matches. The germline gives CDR1 MDHEN, CDR2 SYDVKM. CDR3 DNA: TGTGCCAGCAGTCCCATTAGCGGGAGGGCCCTGGCCCAGTACTTC. This encodes CASSPISGRALAQYF.

V is TRBV12-3 or TRBV12-4 and J is TRBJ2-7, with D perhaps matching TRBD1 (5 bases). The CDR3 extends over 12 amino acids. The V end lost 2 bases, the J end lost 5 bases, and 7 bases lay between the germline ends. CDR3 amino acids: CASSLSGNEQYF. As DNA, the CDR3 is TGTGCCAGCAGTTTATCAGGGAACGAGCAGTACTTC.

The chain joins TRBV4-1 to TRBJ2-7; D is ambiguous. V was cut by 1 base and J by 2 bases, with 6 bases left in between. The CDR3 is 13 residues long. CDR1 and CDR2 (germline): MGHRA, YSYEKL. CDR3 sequence: CASSQVITYEQYF. The CDR3 nucleotides are TGCGCCAGCAGCCAAGTCATTACCTACGAGCAGTACTTC.

The gene calls are TRBV18 and TRBJ2-5; D possibly uses TRBD1 or TRBD2 (6 bases each). Deletions cut 4 bases from V and 4 bases from J, with 10 bases between. Germline CDR1 reads KGHSH; CDR2 reads LQKENI. The CDR3 spans 13 residues. Here the CDR3 DNA reads TGTGCCAGCTCACTAAAGGGGGGAGAGACCCAGTACTTC. Translation gives CASSLKGGETQYF.

The V call is TRBV28, the J call TRBJ2-7; D possibly corresponds to TRBD2 (6 bases). Trimming stripped 3 bases from V and 13 bases from J, with 19 bases between. This CDR3 is 13 amino acids long. CDR1 and CDR2 from the germline V gene are MDHEN and SYDVKM. Here the CDR3 DNA reads TGTGCCAGCAGTTTCTACTCCAGCGGGCGGTTTTACTTC. It is translated as CASSFYSSGRFYF.

There are a few counts of this clonotype. The chain carries TRBV30 and TRBJ2-3; 11 nucleotides align to TRBD2. Trimming took 5 bases from V and 0 from J; bases not matched to a gene: 1. Germline assignment: CDR1 GTSNPN and CDR2 SVGIG (reference sequence). The CDR3 loop spans 14 amino acids. Here the CDR3 reads CAWRLAGSTDTQYF. In nucleotides, the CDR3 is TGTGCCTGGCGACTAGCGGGGAGCACAGATACGCAGTATTTT.

This chain uses TRBV10-3 with TRBJ2-2, with 9 positions matching TRBD2. The CDR3 is 19 residues long. From germline, CDR1 is ENHRY and CDR2 SYGVKD. Trimming removed 3 bases from V and 1 base from J; junction bases left unmatched: 12. CDR3 protein: CAISDPAPVTSGNTGELFF. The CDR3 nucleotides read TGTGCCATCAGTGATCCCGCTCCCGTGACTAGCGGGAACACCGGGGAGCTGTTTTTT.

This chain connects TRBV7-9 to TRBJ2-2; no definite D call. Germline V lookup: CDR1 SEHNR, CDR2 FQNEAQ (reference sequence). The CDR3 totals 15 residues. The V and J ends lost 5 bases and 3 bases respectively, with 13 bases between them. The CDR3 is CASSPTGSHTGELFF. For the CDR3, the DNA is TGTGCCAGCAGCCCAACCGGATCCCACACCGGGGAGCTGTTTTTT.

Only one count was recorded for this clonotype. The chain joins TRBV5-1 to TRBJ2-1; 11 positions agree with TRBD2. In germline, CDR1 is SGHRS, CDR2 YFSETQ. With 4 bases clipped from V and 4 bases from J, the junction kept 4 bases outside the gene matches. The length of the CDR3 is 15 residues. The CDR3 loop is CASSPGTSGYNEQFF. DNA of the CDR3: TGCGCCAGCAGCCCCGGGACTAGCGGATACAATGAGCAGTTCTTC.

The gene calls are TRBV28 and TRBJ2-1; TRBD2 matches 8 bases. The CDR3 totals 16 residues. The germline gives CDR1 MDHEN, CDR2 SYDVKM. V was clipped by 3 bases and J by 6 bases; unmatched bases: 10. This CDR3 is CASSFPYGRAANEQFF. CDR3 bases: TGTGCCAGCAGTTTCCCTTACGGGAGGGCTGCCAATGAGCAGTTCTTC.

This chain connects TRBV6-5 to TRBJ2-1; D remains ambiguous. The V and J ends lost 4 bases and 7 bases respectively, with 5 bases between them. Germline-derived CDR1 and CDR2 are MNHEY and SVGAGI. This CDR3 spans 11 amino acids. For the CDR3, the DNA is TGTGCCAGCAGTTCACTAAATGAGCAGTTCTTC. Encoded protein: CASSSLNEQFF.

This clonotype was seen only a few times. The rearrangement links TRBV7-2 to TRBJ2-7; 9 bases agree with TRBD2. After removal of 4 bases from V and 5 bases from J, the junction contained 6 bases not matched to a gene. The germline V gene encodes CDR1 SGHTA and CDR2 FQGNSA. This CDR3 is built from 14 residues. CDR3 protein: CASSYSGSPNEQYF. DNA of the CDR3: TGTGCCAGCAGCTATAGCGGGAGCCCCAACGAGCAGTACTTC.

The DNA of the CDR3 is TGTGCCAGCAGTTTAAGGCTCGACAGGGCGCCTGAAGCTTTCTTT. Protein sequence: CASSLRLDRAPEAFF. The chain is built from TRBV12-3 or TRBV12-4 and TRBJ1-1; 7 bases fit TRBD1. The CDR3 is 15 residues long. J lost 6 bases, V lost 2 bases, and 9 bases had no gene match.

The genes are TRBV20-1 and TRBJ1-2; a weak D match, TRBD1 (6 bases). Germline V gives CDR1 DFQATT, CDR2 SNEGSKA (reference sequence). The CDR3 totals 12 residues. CDR3 sequence (DNA): TGCATCACAAGGGGGTTCCCCGTTGGCTACACCTTC. Protein: CITRGFPVGYTF.